This TCR beta chain is from a study of regulatory T cells in long-lasting Graves disease. In its sample, this clonotype was seen many times. What it binds is unknown. Time point in this sample: newly diagnosed GD, antithyroid drugs for less than 3 months. There was RNA extracted from PBMCs, and the TCR library was made from it. In each case, Graves' disease was diagnosed per American Thyroid Association guidelines. Assembly of TCR beta libraries relied on iRepertoire HTBI primers together with Arm-PCR of CDR3 regions. One entry per CDR3 protein, called by TCRdb with MiXCR from the multiplex PCR reads. The data hold around 330,000 distinct CDR3 sequences, with more than 15% observed a single time. General observations from the study: Persistent Graves' disease cases displayed lower TCR diversity than newly diagnosed ones.

The clonotype comes from a female donor with Graves disease. The source was peripheral blood mononuclear cells (PBMCs), collected at new diagnosis, from a patient treated with antithyroid drugs.

The CDR3 DNA reads as TGCAGTGTAGGCGGGAGAGGCAGCACAGATACGCAGTATTTT. It is translated as CSVGGRGSTDTQYF. This chain links TRBV20-1 with TRBJ2-1; 7 bases are shared with TRBD2. The tail of the sequence fits TRBJ2-3 better, so the J call may be wrong. CDR1 and CDR2 from the germline V gene are DFQATT and SNEGSKA (reference sequence). The CDR3 is 14 residues long.